The 29 T cell receptor beta chains given below trace back to one sample, sequenced in a study of Tregs in tolerant kidney transplant recipients. Using immunoSEQ multiplex PCR, the repertoire was profiled, and TCRdb retains in-frame clones only, with some absent. This table holds 75,000 to 85,000 clones, around 90% found once. Sequencing used Tregs from blood, obtained before the transplant. The receptors originated from a human donor who received a combined kidney and bone marrow transplant.

The chain employs TRBV5-1 and TRBJ2-1, with 7 bases lining up with TRBD1. J lost 0 bases, V lost 5 bases, and 5 bases had no gene match. Germline CDR1 and CDR2: SGHRS and YFSETQ. The CDR3 is 15 amino acids. CDR3: CASSPSGGSYNEQFF. For the CDR3, the DNA is TGCGCCAGCAGTCCCTCAGGGGGCTCCTACAATGAGCAGTTCTTC. Drawing the rest from reference TRBV5-1 and TRBJ2-1, the complete variable domain is KAGVTQTPRYLIKTRGQQVTLSCSPISGHRSVSWYQQTPGQGLQFLFEYFSETQRNKGNFPGRFSGRQFSNSRSEMNVSTLELGDSALYLCASSPSGGSYNEQFFGPGTRLTVL.

This chain uses TRBV28 with TRBJ1-4; no clear D gene. Trimming shortened V by 6 bases and J by 6 bases, and 11 bases separated the two germline ends. Germline V gene lookup returns CDR1 MDHEN and CDR2 SYDVKM. This CDR3 has 13 amino acids. CDR3 region: CASRGWLDEKLFF. For the CDR3, the DNA is TGTGCCAGCAGAGGGTGGTTAGATGAAAAACTGTTTTTT.

V usage is TRBV7-9 and J usage is TRBJ1-1; 7 nucleotides line up with TRBD1. J was trimmed by 1 base and V by 1 base; bases with no gene match: 3. Germline V gene lookup returns CDR1 SEHNR and CDR2 FQNEAQ (reference sequence). CDR3 length: 15 amino acids. CDR3: CASSLVGGGNTEAFF. The CDR3 DNA follows: TGTGCCAGCAGCTTAGTAGGGGGCGGGAACACTGAAGCTTTCTTT. The full variable domain, completed using reference TRBV7-9 and TRBJ1-1, is DTGVSQNPRHKITKRGQNVTFRCDPISEHNRLYWYRQTLGQGPEFLTYFQNEAQLEKSRLLSDRFSAERPKGSFSTLEIQRTEQGDSAMYLCASSLVGGGNTEAFFGQGTRLTVV.

The chain links TRBV5-1 to TRBJ2-1; D unresolved. This CDR3 has 13 amino acids. Germline CDR1 and CDR2: SGHRS and YFSETQ. Trimming took 2 bases from V and 4 from J, leaving 7 bases between them. CDR3 coding DNA: TGCGCCAGCAGCTTTCAGCCTTACAATGAGCAGTTCTTC. The encoded protein is CASSFQPYNEQFF.

The rearrangement uses TRBV11-2 and TRBJ2-7, with TRBD2 identical over 8 bases. V was pared by 5 bases and J by 2 bases, with 8 bases of the junction left unmatched. The germline V gene has CDR1 SGHAT and CDR2 FQNNGV. The CDR3 contains 15 residues. Here the CDR3 reads CASSPRVAGTYEQYF. The CDR3 bases are TGTGCCAGCAGCCCCCGGGTAGCGGGGACCTACGAGCAGTACTTC.

This clone appeared a single time. The rearrangement links TRBV7-2 to TRBJ2-7, with 11 bases that match TRBD2. J was trimmed by 6 bases and V by 5 bases; bases with no gene match: 3. This CDR3 spans 13 amino acids. Germline values: CDR1 SGHTA, CDR2 FQGNSA. CDR3 in DNA: TGTGCCAGCAGCAAGGGGACTAGCGGCGAGCAGTACTTC. The encoded protein is CASSKGTSGEQYF.

The V gene is TRBV18, the J gene TRBJ1-2; D gene ambiguous. There are 12 residues in the CDR3. V was trimmed by 6 bases and J by 4 bases, leaving 9 bases between them. Per the germline V gene, CDR1 is KGHSH and CDR2 is LQKENI. Here the CDR3 DNA reads TGTGCCAGCTCGATCGACACCTATGGCTACACCTTC. This translates into CASSIDTYGYTF. Filled out from reference TRBV18 and TRBJ1-2, the complete variable domain reads NAGVMQNPRHLVRRRGQEARLRCSPMKGHSHVYWYRQLPEEGLKFMVYLQKENIIDESGMPKERFSAEFPKEGPSILRIQQVVRGDSAAYFCASSIDTYGYTFGSGTRLTVV.

The chain combines TRBV29-1 with TRBJ2-7; 7 bases are shared with TRBD1. The CDR3 consists of 14 residues. The junction had 9 bases not matched to a gene; V was cut back by 7 bases and J by 0 bases. Germline V CDR1 and CDR2: SQVTM, ANQGSEA. In DNA, the CDR3 is TGCAGCGCCACCCCGACAGGGAGCTCCTACGAGCAGTACTTC. Translating it yields CSATPTGSSYEQYF.

With respect to this clone: The identical CDR3 is also encoded by other nucleotide sequences in the sample. The V gene is TRBV7-8, the J gene TRBJ2-4; 9 bases line up with TRBD2. Trimming took 4 bases from V and 7 from J; bases not matched to a gene: 11. The germline gives CDR1 SGHVS, CDR2 FQNEAQ. The CDR3 is 16 residues long. The CDR3 reads CASSWGRREGLNIQYF. The DNA of the CDR3 is TGTGCCAGCAGCTGGGGGCGGCGGGAGGGGTTGAACATTCAGTACTTC.

Details on this clone: Other DNA sequences within the sample encode an identical CDR3. The chain carries TRBV5-1 and TRBJ2-3; D gene uncertain. The V end lost 0 bases, the J end lost 1 base, and 3 bases lay between the germline ends. The CDR3 totals 13 residues. The germline gives CDR1 SGHRS, CDR2 YFSETQ. CDR3 sequence (DNA): TGCGCCAGCAGCTTGGTCGGCACAGATACGCAGTATTTT. Residues: CASSLVGTDTQYF.

CDR3 amino acids: CASSDREAVSSYEQYF. The CDR3 coding sequence is TGTGCCAGCAGTGACAGGGAGGCAGTCAGCTCCTACGAGCAGTACTTC. The gene calls are TRBV4-2 and TRBJ2-7, with D maybe TRBD1 (7 bases). Germline V gene lookup returns CDR1 LGHNA and CDR2 YNFKEQ. The CDR3 extends over 16 amino acids. Trimming stripped 6 bases from V and 0 bases from J, with 18 bases between.

Only one count was recorded for this clone. The rearrangement joins TRBV15 to TRBJ1-1; maybe TRBD1 (6 bases). Germline CDR1 is LNHNV and CDR2 is YYDKDF (reference sequence). The length of the CDR3 is 13 residues. Trimming left V 3 bases short and J 5 bases short, with 10 bases between. For the CDR3, the DNA is TGTGCCACCAGCAGGAGGGACACAACTGAAGCTTTCTTT. This translates into CATSRRDTTEAFF.

This clone was seen a handful of times. The chain combines TRBV7-9 with TRBJ2-7; a possible D gene is TRBD1 (5 bases). The V gene's germline CDR1 is SEHNR and CDR2 FQNEAQ (reference sequence). The CDR3 extends over 12 amino acids. V was trimmed by 4 bases and J by 4 bases, leaving 8 bases between them. The CDR3 nucleotides read TGTGCCAGCAGCTCCCAGGGTTACGAGCAGTACTTC. Amino acid sequence: CASSSQGYEQYF.

This chain connects TRBV7-8 to TRBJ1-1; 7 positions match TRBD1. The length of the CDR3 is 14 residues. The germline V gene has CDR1 SGHVS and CDR2 FQNEAQ. V trimming: 5 bases; J trimming: 2 bases; junction bases outside the gene matches: 5. CDR3 nucleotide sequence: TGTGCCAGCAGCCTGGGACAGCCCAACACTGAAGCTTTCTTT. This encodes CASSLGQPNTEAFF.

This chain connects TRBV28 to TRBJ1-2; 9 nucleotides line up with TRBD1. This CDR3 has 12 amino acids. Germline V gene lookup returns CDR1 MDHEN and CDR2 SYDVKM. V lost 4 bases, J lost 7 bases, and 1 base stayed unmatched. The CDR3 loop is CASSWGQGGYTF. CDR3 coding DNA: TGTGCCAGCAGTTGGGGACAGGGTGGCTACACCTTC.

The J gene is TRBJ1-6, the V gene TRBV27; TRBD1 is a possible D gene (5 bases). The CDR3 totals 13 residues. Per the germline V gene, CDR1 is MNHEY and CDR2 is SMNVEV (reference sequence). V was pared by 7 bases and J by 8 bases, with 12 bases between. This chain's CDR3 is CASMAGRHSPLHF. The CDR3 region has the DNA TGTGCCAGCATGGCAGGGCGCCATTCACCCCTCCACTTT.

This clone came up once. This sequence joins TRBV7-2 and TRBJ1-4; D is perhaps TRBD1 (6 bases). Trimming took 5 bases from V and 5 from J, leaving 9 bases between them. The germline gives CDR1 SGHTA, CDR2 FQGNSA. The length of the CDR3 is 13 residues. CDR3 nucleotides: TGTGCCAGCAGCCAGAGGGGGAATGAAAAACTGTTTTTT. Translated, it gives CASSQRGNEKLFF.

CDR3 sequence (DNA): TGTGCCAGCAGTGCGGGACAGACGAACACTGAAGCTTTCTTT. This encodes CASSAGQTNTEAFF. The rearrangement links TRBV6-6 to TRBJ1-1; 7 bases line up with TRBD1. Trimming removed 5 bases from V and 1 base from J; junction bases left unmatched: 4. This CDR3 has 14 residues. Germline CDR1 and CDR2: MNHNY and SVGAGI (reference sequence).

This chain uses TRBV28 with TRBJ1-2, with TRBD1 as a possible D gene (5 bases). The V gene's germline CDR1 is MDHEN and CDR2 SYDVKM. Trimming stripped 3 bases from V and 7 bases from J, with 9 bases between. This CDR3 spans 12 amino acids. The CDR3 is CASSFRAAGYTF. DNA of the CDR3: TGTGCCAGCAGTTTCAGGGCGGCTGGCTACACCTTC.

The chain recombines TRBV5-5 with TRBJ2-7; D is ambiguous. The CDR3 loop spans 14 amino acids. Germline V gene lookup returns CDR1 SGHKS and CDR2 YYEKEE (reference sequence). V lost 1 base to trimming and J lost 2 bases, with 10 bases between them. CDR3 amino acids: CASSLRDAAYEQYF. The CDR3 nucleotides read TGTGCCAGCAGCTTGAGGGATGCGGCCTACGAGCAGTACTTC.

J is TRBJ2-1 and V is TRBV19; possibly TRBD1 or TRBD2 for D (5 bases each). The CDR3 consists of 13 residues. Germline V gives CDR1 LNHDA, CDR2 SQIVND (reference sequence). Trimming took off 4 bases at V and 11 bases at J, with 15 bases between the two ends. The CDR3 sequence is CASSRRGHLQQFF. The CDR3 DNA is TGTGCCAGTAGTAGACGGGGCCATCTTCAGCAGTTCTTC.

This chain links TRBV9 with TRBJ2-3, with D tentatively TRBD2 (6 bases). This CDR3 spans 18 amino acids. CDR1 and CDR2 from the germline V gene are SGDLS and YYNGEE. V was pared by 1 base and J by 3 bases, with 21 bases between. CDR3 DNA: TGTGCCAGCAGCGTATGGGATCGGAGTAGCGGACGGACAGATACGCAGTATTTT. It is translated as CASSVWDRSSGRTDTQYF.

The CDR3 DNA reads as TGTGCCAGCAGCGTAGGTTGGGGGACTAGCGGGAAAGACGAGCAGTACTTC. This encodes CASSVGWGTSGKDEQYF. The rearrangement uses TRBV9 and TRBJ2-7; TRBD2 aligns across 13 bases. In germline, CDR1 is SGDLS, CDR2 YYNGEE. Unmatched junction bases numbered 8, after V lost 0 bases and J lost 5 bases. This CDR3 contains 17 residues.

The V and J genes are TRBV2 and TRBJ2-1, with 12 bases lining up with TRBD2. The CDR3 has 15 residues. The V segment lost 5 bases and the J segment 7 bases; nucleotides outside the gene matches: 6. Germline CDR1 and CDR2: SNHLY and FYNNEI. CDR3 loop: CASSLTSGSGNEQFF. DNA of the CDR3: TGTGCCAGCAGTTTGACTAGCGGGAGCGGAAATGAGCAGTTCTTC.

The genes are TRBV7-3 and TRBJ1-1; 8 nucleotides match TRBD1. Trimming removed 4 bases from V and 3 bases from J; junction bases left unmatched: 4. Germline-derived CDR1 and CDR2 are SGHTA and FQGTGA. This CDR3 region has 14 residues. The CDR3 DNA sequence: TGTGCCAGCAGCTCAGGACAGGGTCACACTGAAGCTTTCTTT. Its protein is CASSSGQGHTEAFF.

The chain employs TRBV7-2 and TRBJ2-7, with 8 bases fitting TRBD2. This CDR3 contains 17 residues. CDR1 SGHTA and CDR2 FQGNSA come from the germline V gene. J lost 2 bases, V lost 1 base, and 10 bases had no gene match. The CDR3 loop is CASSLEGAGAITYEQYF. The CDR3 nucleotides are TGTGCCAGCAGCTTAGAAGGAGCGGGAGCGATTACCTACGAGCAGTACTTC.

This chain connects TRBV19 to TRBJ1-4; D is ambiguous. V gave up 1 base and J gave up 6 bases, with 3 bases separating them. The germline V gene has CDR1 LNHDA and CDR2 SQIVND (reference sequence). The CDR3 runs to 12 residues. The CDR3 here is CASSIGYEKLFF. DNA for the CDR3: TGTGCCAGTAGTATAGGTTATGAAAAACTGTTTTTT.

This clone was picked up one time. Written as DNA, the CDR3 is TGTGCCAGCAGTTTAGGGGGTTACGCGTCCCTTATATATGGCTACACCTTC. Translated: CASSLGGYASLIYGYTF. V is TRBV27 and J is TRBJ1-2; weak D call: TRBD1 (5 bases). The CDR3 extends over 17 amino acids. Germline CDR1 is MNHEY and CDR2 is SMNVEV (reference sequence). Trimming removed 2 bases at V and 5 bases at J, with 21 bases between.

Here the CDR3 reads CASSLQDRLIRGYTF. CDR3 in DNA: TGTGCCAGCAGTCTGCAGGACAGACTTATCAGAGGCTACACCTTC. The chain couples TRBV7-8 to TRBJ1-2, with a possible D match to TRBD1 (6 bases). The CDR3 runs 15 residues. Trimming left V 6 bases short and J 8 bases short, with 22 bases between. The germline gives CDR1 SGHVS, CDR2 FQNEAQ.